This TCR beta chain was sequenced in a study of blood T cell repertoires in COVID-19. The protocol was immunoSEQ multiplex PCR, while the TCRdb copy is restricted to in-frame clones and leaves out a portion. The profile shows approximately 330,000 clones, around 90% of them singletons. V was pared by 5 bases and J by 7 bases, with 10 bases of the junction left unmatched. The CDR3 totals 14 residues. Per germline, CDR1 MNHEY and CDR2 SVGAGI. The receptor's source is a man aged 25 to 40 with COVID-19, enrolled during active disease. The chain combines TRBV6-5 with TRBJ2-7; TRBD1 matches at 8 bases. The specimen was peripheral blood. The CDR3 reads CASSPGDRRGEQYF. CDR3 nucleotides: TGTGCCAGCAGTCCGGGGGACAGGCGAGGGGAGCAGTACTTC.